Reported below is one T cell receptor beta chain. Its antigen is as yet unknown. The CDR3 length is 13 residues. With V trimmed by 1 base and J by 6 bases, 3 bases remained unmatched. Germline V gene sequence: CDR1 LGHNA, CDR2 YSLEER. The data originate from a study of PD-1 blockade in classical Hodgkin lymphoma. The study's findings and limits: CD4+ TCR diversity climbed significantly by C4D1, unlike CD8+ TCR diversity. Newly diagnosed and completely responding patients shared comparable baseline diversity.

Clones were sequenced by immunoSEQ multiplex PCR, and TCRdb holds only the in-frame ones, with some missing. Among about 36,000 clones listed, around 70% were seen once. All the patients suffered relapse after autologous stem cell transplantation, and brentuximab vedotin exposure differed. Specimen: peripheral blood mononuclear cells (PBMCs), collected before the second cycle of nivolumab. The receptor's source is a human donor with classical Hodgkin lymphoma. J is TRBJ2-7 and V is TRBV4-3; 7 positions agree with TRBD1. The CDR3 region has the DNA TGCGCCAGCAGCCAAGGACAGGGATCCGAGCAGTACTTC. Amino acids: CASSQGQGSEQYF.